This TCR beta chain was retrieved from a study of T cells in Graves' hyperthyroidism and ophthalmopathy. Fresh peripheral blood, about 9.6 ml, yielded the PBMCs. TCR beta CDR3 region amplification was performed from RNA transcripts. Initially, a first-round RT-PCR of the TCR CDR3 employed the HTBI primer set. In TCRdb, the multiplex PCR reads were re-called with MiXCR into one record per CDR3 protein. Among around 270,000 distinct CDR3 sequences listed, roughly a fifth were seen once. The CDR3 covers 15 residues. From germline, CDR1 is DFQATT and CDR2 SNEGSKA (reference sequence). V dropped 1 base and J dropped 9; count of bases not matched to a gene: 4.

The chain has TRBV20-1 and TRBJ2-1; TRBD2 matches at 15 bases. Sequenced: blood. This TCR came from a man aged 50 to 59 with Graves' ophthalmopathy. The CDR3 loop reads CSARGTSGRGTEQFF. CDR3 coding DNA: TGCAGTGCTAGAGGGACTAGCGGGAGGGGGACTGAGCAGTTCTTC.